The clone carrying this TCR beta chain was detected a few times. TCRdb independently ran MiXCR on the reads; one entry per CDR3 protein. The table shows nearly 650,000 distinct CDR3 sequences, with 20% to 25% occurring only once. The CDR3 covers 14 residues. Germline lookup yields CDR1 PRHDT and CDR2 FYEKMQ (reference sequence). The V and J ends lost 2 bases and 2 bases respectively, with 10 bases between them. The source of the sample is a study of T cell repertoires in cytomegalovirus infection. Sequenced material: CD8+ T cells from PBMCs. The clonotype comes from a human donor in good health (CMV status not recorded). Some clones in this sample may be carry-over from other donors' samples. This sequence joins TRBV13 and TRBJ2-7; D gene unclear. CDR3 DNA: TGTGCCAGCAGCTTAAGTTCGACCGCCTACGAGCAGTACTTC. Translation: CASSLSSTAYEQYF.